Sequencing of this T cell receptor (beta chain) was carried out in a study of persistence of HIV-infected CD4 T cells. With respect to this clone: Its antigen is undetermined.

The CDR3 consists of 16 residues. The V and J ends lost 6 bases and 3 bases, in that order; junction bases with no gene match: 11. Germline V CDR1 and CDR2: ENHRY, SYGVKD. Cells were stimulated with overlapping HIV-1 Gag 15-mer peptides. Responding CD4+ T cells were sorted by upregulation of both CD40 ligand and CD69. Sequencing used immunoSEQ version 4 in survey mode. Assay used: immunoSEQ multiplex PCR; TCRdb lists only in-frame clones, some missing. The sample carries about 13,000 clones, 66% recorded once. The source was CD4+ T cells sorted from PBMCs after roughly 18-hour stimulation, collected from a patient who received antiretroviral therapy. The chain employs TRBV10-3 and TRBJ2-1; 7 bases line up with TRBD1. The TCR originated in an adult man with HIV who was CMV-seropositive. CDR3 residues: CAIRHTSGTDYNEQFF. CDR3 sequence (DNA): TGTGCCATCAGACATACCTCCGGGACAGACTACAATGAGCAGTTCTTC.